This is a list of T cell receptor beta chains from one sample in a study of neurological immune-mediated disorders. Using its own MiXCR run on the 5' RACE reads, TCRdb lists one record per CDR3 protein. The repertoire holds about 28,000 distinct CDR3 sequences, with 9% to 13% as singletons. The specimen sequenced was PBMCs. The receptors come from a woman aged 60 to 75 in good health. Both conserved end residues are part of each CDR3. The D gene is left open where the match is weak. Clone size is not always given. Where it is, it says once, few, many or a class for expanded clones.

abundance: -; j_gene: TRBJ2-2; d_gene: -; v_gene: TRBV6-1; len: 15; CDR3aa: CASSEKAGFTGELFF; CDR3nt: TGTGCCAGCAGTGAAAAGGCAGGGTTCACCGGGGAGCTGTTTTTT
abundance: many; j_gene: TRBJ1-3; d_gene: -; v_gene: TRBV15; len: 14; CDR3aa: CATSHDRRVNTIYF; CDR3nt: TGTGCCACCAGCCACGACAGGCGAGTAAACACCATATATTTT
abundance: many; j_gene: TRBJ2-1; d_gene: -; v_gene: TRBV4-1; len: 16; CDR3aa: CASSQDDAIRSNEQFF; CDR3nt: TGCGCCAGCAGCCAAGATGACGCTATACGTTCTAATGAGCAGTTCTTC
abundance: -; j_gene: TRBJ2-2; d_gene: TRBD1; v_gene: TRBV20-1; len: 16; CDR3aa: CSARGQGDRGTGELFF; CDR3nt: TGCAGTGCCCGTGGACAGGGGGATCGCGGCACCGGGGAGCTGTTTTTT
abundance: many; j_gene: TRBJ1-5; d_gene: -; v_gene: TRBV12-3/TRBV12-4; len: 12; CDR3aa: CASSFSDQPQHF; CDR3nt: TGTGCCAGCAGTTTCAGCGATCAGCCCCAGCATTTT
abundance: many; j_gene: TRBJ2-5; d_gene: -; v_gene: TRBV7-2; len: 15; CDR3aa: CASSDQQGRQETQYF; CDR3nt: TGTGCCAGCAGCGACCAACAGGGGAGGCAAGAGACCCAGTACTTC
abundance: -; j_gene: TRBJ1-2; d_gene: TRBD1; v_gene: TRBV18; len: 16; CDR3aa: CANSPDRGPVNHGYTF; CDR3nt: TGTGCCAACTCACCAGACAGGGGGCCCGTCAACCATGGCTACACCTTC
abundance: many; j_gene: TRBJ2-1; d_gene: TRBD2; v_gene: TRBV20-1; len: 19; CDR3aa: CSARPILAGGLSAYNEQFF; CDR3nt: TGCAGTGCTAGACCGATACTAGCGGGGGGTCTCTCGGCCTACAATGAGCAGTTCTTC
abundance: many; j_gene: TRBJ1-5; d_gene: -; v_gene: TRBV20-1; len: 12; CDR3aa: CSAIGYDQPQHF; CDR3nt: TGCAGTGCTATAGGGTATGACCAGCCCCAGCATTTT
abundance: many; j_gene: TRBJ1-6; d_gene: -; v_gene: TRBV7-2; len: 16; CDR3aa: CASSTSGVGGGTPLHF; CDR3nt: TGTGCCAGCAGCACGTCGGGGGTAGGAGGGGGGACACCCCTCCACTTT
abundance: -; j_gene: TRBJ1-1; d_gene: TRBD1; v_gene: TRBV5-1; len: 15; CDR3aa: CASSPDGTGVTEALF; CDR3nt: TGCGCCAGCAGCCCGGACGGCACAGGGGTGACTGAAGCTTTATTT
abundance: many; j_gene: TRBJ1-2; d_gene: -; v_gene: TRBV5-5; len: 13; CDR3aa: CASSLRPLYGYTF; CDR3nt: TGTGCCAGCAGCTTGCGGCCTCTCTATGGCTACACCTTC
abundance: -; j_gene: TRBJ2-5; d_gene: -; v_gene: TRBV7-8; len: 15; CDR3aa: CASSLIWLGSWTQYF; CDR3nt: TGTGCCAGCAGCTTAATCTGGCTGGGGAGCTGGACCCAGTACTTC
abundance: many; j_gene: TRBJ2-2; d_gene: -; v_gene: TRBV5-1; len: 13; CDR3aa: CASSGAGTGELFF; CDR3nt: TGCGCCAGCAGCGGGGCAGGCACCGGGGAGCTGTTTTTT
abundance: many; j_gene: TRBJ2-7; d_gene: -; v_gene: TRBV7-9; len: 15; CDR3aa: CASSPTGTFSYEQYF; CDR3nt: TGTGCCAGCAGCCCAACAGGGACCTTCTCCTACGAGCAGTACTTC
abundance: many; j_gene: TRBJ2-7; d_gene: TRBD1; v_gene: TRBV28; len: 13; CDR3aa: CASSSGQGHEQYF; CDR3nt: TGTGCCAGCAGTTCCGGACAGGGTCACGAGCAGTACTTC
abundance: medium-sized; j_gene: TRBJ1-6; d_gene: -; v_gene: TRBV5-1; len: 16; CDR3aa: CASSDGGPWDNSPLHF; CDR3nt: TGCGCCAGCAGCGACGGCGGCCCTTGGGACAATTCACCCCTCCACTTT
abundance: many; j_gene: TRBJ2-7; d_gene: -; v_gene: TRBV15; len: 13; CDR3aa: CATSPRGLNEQYF; CDR3nt: TGTGCGACCTCCCCGAGAGGGCTCAACGAGCAGTACTTC
abundance: many; j_gene: TRBJ2-7; d_gene: -; v_gene: TRBV6-2/TRBV6-3; len: 11; CDR3aa: CASSSYIEQYF; CDR3nt: TGTGCCAGCAGTTCCTATATAGAGCAGTACTTC
abundance: few; j_gene: TRBJ2-3; d_gene: TRBD2; v_gene: TRBV20-1; len: 17; CDR3aa: CCAREGLAGGTGDTQYF; CDR3nt: TGCTGTGCTAGAGAGGGACTAGCGGGGGGGACGGGAGATACGCAGTATTTT
abundance: many; j_gene: TRBJ2-7; d_gene: TRBD1; v_gene: TRBV20-1; len: 13; CDR3aa: CSATGDRGHEQYF; CDR3nt: TGCAGTGCTACGGGGGACAGGGGGCACGAGCAGTACTTC
abundance: many; j_gene: TRBJ2-2; d_gene: -; v_gene: TRBV4-2; len: 18; CDR3aa: CASSPRGGGISNTGELFF; CDR3nt: TGTGCCAGCAGCCCTAGGGGAGGGGGCATCTCGAACACCGGGGAGCTGTTTTTT
abundance: -; j_gene: TRBJ1-6; d_gene: -; v_gene: TRBV7-2; len: 15; CDR3aa: CDSSASGGRNSPLHF; CDR3nt: TGTGACAGCAGCGCCTCCGGGGGGCGAAATTCACCCCTTCACTTT
abundance: many; j_gene: TRBJ2-5; d_gene: TRBD1; v_gene: TRBV5-1; len: 14; CDR3aa: CASSSGTGFETQYF; CDR3nt: TGCGCCAGCAGCTCGGGGACAGGGTTTGAGACCCAGTACTTC
abundance: many; j_gene: TRBJ2-7; d_gene: -; v_gene: TRBV28; len: 15; CDR3aa: CASSFSRGRYYEQYF; CDR3nt: TGTGCCAGCAGTTTTTCTCGCGGCAGGTACTACGAGCAGTACTTC
abundance: many; j_gene: TRBJ2-7; d_gene: TRBD1; v_gene: TRBV7-9; len: 13; CDR3aa: CASSSGQTYEQYF; CDR3nt: TGTGCCAGCAGCTCGGGACAGACCTACGAGCAGTACTTC
abundance: -; j_gene: TRBJ2-7; d_gene: -; v_gene: TRBV5-6; len: 15; CDR3aa: CACSPLHGVLYEQYF; CDR3nt: TGTGCCTGCAGCCCATTACATGGGGTCCTCTACGAGCAGTACTTC
abundance: many; j_gene: TRBJ1-3; d_gene: -; v_gene: TRBV27; len: 12; CDR3aa: CVSSGAGNTIYF; CDR3nt: TGTGTCAGCAGTGGGGCTGGAAACACCATATATTTT
abundance: many; j_gene: TRBJ2-7; d_gene: -; v_gene: TRBV5-1; len: 13; CDR3aa: CASSPTGSYEQYF; CDR3nt: TGCGCCAGCAGCCCCACCGGGTCCTACGAGCAGTACTTC
abundance: -; j_gene: TRBJ1-1; d_gene: -; v_gene: TRBV10-2; len: 17; CDR3aa: CASSDRVFGTQNTEAFF; CDR3nt: TGCGCCAGCAGTGACCGGGTATTTGGGACCCAGAACACTGAAGCTTTCTTT
abundance: many; j_gene: TRBJ1-1; d_gene: TRBD1; v_gene: TRBV5-1; len: 14; CDR3aa: CASSWAGQGSEAFF; CDR3nt: TGCGCCAGCAGCTGGGCTGGACAGGGGAGTGAAGCTTTCTTT
abundance: many; j_gene: TRBJ2-7; d_gene: TRBD2; v_gene: TRBV12-3/TRBV12-4; len: 15; CDR3aa: CASSRTSGVSYEQYF; CDR3nt: TGTGCCAGCAGTCGGACTAGCGGGGTCTCCTACGAGCAGTACTTC
abundance: many; j_gene: TRBJ2-7; d_gene: TRBD1; v_gene: TRBV7-3; len: 14; CDR3aa: CASSLQGQFNEQYF; CDR3nt: TGTGCCAGCAGCTTACAGGGACAGTTTAATGAGCAGTACTTC
abundance: -; j_gene: TRBJ2-7; d_gene: -; v_gene: TRBV12-3/TRBV12-4; len: 14; CDR3aa: CASSLWTEGYEQYF; CDR3nt: TGTGCCAGCAGTTTATGGACAGAGGGCTACGAGCAGTACTTC
abundance: many; j_gene: TRBJ2-6; d_gene: -; v_gene: TRBV6-1; len: 13; CDR3aa: CASRGSGANVLTF; CDR3nt: TGTGCCAGCAGAGGGTCTGGGGCCAACGTCCTGACTTTC
abundance: many; j_gene: TRBJ1-2; d_gene: -; v_gene: TRBV2; len: 14; CDR3aa: CASITDASNYGYTF; CDR3nt: TGTGCCAGCATTACAGACGCCTCCAACTATGGCTACACCTTC
abundance: many; j_gene: TRBJ2-3; d_gene: TRBD2; v_gene: TRBV6-2/TRBV6-3; len: 16; CDR3aa: CASSSLAGSRTDTQYF; CDR3nt: TGTGCCAGCAGTTCCTTAGCGGGAAGCCGCACAGATACGCAGTATTTT
abundance: many; j_gene: TRBJ2-7; d_gene: TRBD1; v_gene: TRBV9; len: 15; CDR3aa: CASSVYGTGPDEQYF; CDR3nt: TGTGCCAGCAGCGTCTACGGGACAGGGCCCGACGAGCAGTACTTC
abundance: many; j_gene: TRBJ1-1; d_gene: -; v_gene: TRBV5-1; len: 14; CDR3aa: CASSRGGENTEAFF; CDR3nt: TGCGCCAGCAGTCGGGGCGGGGAGAACACTGAAGCTTTCTTT
abundance: once; j_gene: TRBJ2-7; d_gene: -; v_gene: TRBV29-1; len: 13; CDR3aa: CSVLSDQGNKQYF; CDR3nt: TGCAGCGTTCTTTCAGACCAGGGTAACAAGCAGTACTTC
abundance: many; j_gene: TRBJ1-1; d_gene: -; v_gene: TRBV5-1; len: 13; CDR3aa: CASSLAVNTEAFF; CDR3nt: TGCGCCAGCAGCTTAGCTGTGAACACTGAAGCTTTCTTT
abundance: many; j_gene: TRBJ2-2; d_gene: TRBD2; v_gene: TRBV7-8; len: 19; CDR3aa: CASSLAILAGGENTGELFF; CDR3nt: TGTGCCAGCAGCTTAGCTATCCTAGCGGGGGGCGAAAACACCGGGGAGCTGTTTTTT
abundance: -; j_gene: TRBJ1-6; d_gene: -; v_gene: TRBV28; len: 15; CDR3aa: CASSTPIGGSSPLHF; CDR3nt: TGTGCCAGCAGTACCCCGATCGGGGGGAGTTCACCCCTCCACTTT
abundance: many; j_gene: TRBJ1-1; d_gene: -; v_gene: TRBV29-1; len: 15; CDR3aa: CSVEESGQGATEAFF; CDR3nt: TGCAGCGTTGAAGAGTCTGGGCAGGGAGCCACTGAAGCTTTCTTT
abundance: many; j_gene: TRBJ1-5; d_gene: -; v_gene: TRBV20-1; len: 15; CDR3aa: CSARWGIGSNQPQHF; CDR3nt: TGCAGTGCTAGATGGGGGATAGGAAGCAATCAGCCCCAGCATTTT
abundance: many; j_gene: TRBJ2-2; d_gene: -; v_gene: TRBV5-1; len: 16; CDR3aa: CASSLGRSANTGELFF; CDR3nt: TGCGCCAGCAGCTTGGGTCGTTCCGCGAACACCGGGGAGCTGTTTTTT
abundance: many; j_gene: TRBJ1-5; d_gene: -; v_gene: TRBV7-2; len: 15; CDR3aa: CASSLWDTANQPQHF; CDR3nt: TGTGCCAGCAGCTTATGGGATACGGCCAATCAGCCCCAGCATTTT
abundance: many; j_gene: TRBJ1-2; d_gene: TRBD1; v_gene: TRBV7-9; len: 15; CDR3aa: CASSSRTGESDGYTF; CDR3nt: TGTGCCAGCAGCTCCAGGACAGGGGAGAGCGATGGCTACACCTTC
abundance: medium-sized; j_gene: TRBJ1-1; d_gene: -; v_gene: TRBV12-3/TRBV12-4; len: 14; CDR3aa: CASSPGRPWAEAFF; CDR3nt: TGTGCCAGCAGTCCGGGACGCCCGTGGGCTGAAGCTTTCTTT
abundance: many; j_gene: TRBJ2-3; d_gene: TRBD2; v_gene: TRBV5-1; len: 15; CDR3aa: CASSLAAGREDTQYF; CDR3nt: TGCGCCAGCAGCTTGGCCGCGGGGCGGGAGGATACGCAGTATTTT
abundance: many; j_gene: TRBJ1-2; d_gene: TRBD1; v_gene: TRBV5-4; len: 14; CDR3aa: CASSADRVTYGYTF; CDR3nt: TGTGCCAGCAGCGCGGACAGGGTAACTTATGGCTACACCTTC
abundance: many; j_gene: TRBJ1-6; d_gene: -; v_gene: TRBV7-3; len: 13; CDR3aa: CASSLSGDSPLHF; CDR3nt: TGTGCCAGCAGCTTATCGGGGGACTCACCCCTCCACTTT
abundance: many; j_gene: TRBJ2-2; d_gene: -; v_gene: TRBV5-1; len: 14; CDR3aa: CASSVYRVAGELFF; CDR3nt: TGCGCCAGCAGCGTGTACAGGGTCGCCGGGGAGCTGTTTTTT
abundance: -; j_gene: TRBJ2-1; d_gene: TRBD2; v_gene: TRBV20-1; len: 14; CDR3aa: CSAPPTSGANEQFF; CDR3nt: TGCAGTGCTCCGCCCACTAGCGGGGCTAATGAGCAGTTCTTC
abundance: few; j_gene: TRBJ1-1; d_gene: -; v_gene: TRBV7-9; len: 13; CDR3aa: CASSLTGDTEAFF; CDR3nt: TGTGCCAGCAGCTTAACGGGCGACACTGAAGCTTTCTTT
abundance: -; j_gene: TRBJ1-6; d_gene: -; v_gene: TRBV2; len: 15; CDR3aa: CASSPEVDVISPLHF; CDR3nt: TGTGCCAGCAGCCCCGAAGTCGATGTGATTTCACCCCTCCACTTT
abundance: many; j_gene: TRBJ1-3; d_gene: TRBD1; v_gene: TRBV28; len: 17; CDR3aa: CASSDRYSDRAGNTIYF; CDR3nt: TGTGCCAGCAGTGATCGATATTCCGACAGGGCTGGAAACACCATATATTTT
abundance: many; j_gene: TRBJ1-2; d_gene: -; v_gene: TRBV5-1; len: 15; CDR3aa: CASSLVNSLEGGYTF; CDR3nt: TGCGCCAGCAGCTTGGTTAACAGTCTGGAGGGTGGCTACACCTTC
abundance: many; j_gene: TRBJ2-2; d_gene: TRBD2; v_gene: TRBV19; len: 15; CDR3aa: CASSSGLAGTGELFF; CDR3nt: TGTGCCAGTAGTTCTGGACTAGCGGGCACCGGGGAGCTGTTTTTT
abundance: many; j_gene: TRBJ1-5; d_gene: -; v_gene: TRBV27; len: 14; CDR3aa: CARQGSHSNQPQHF; CDR3nt: TGTGCCAGGCAGGGGAGCCATAGCAATCAGCCCCAGCATTTT